This T cell receptor beta chain was documented in a study of blood T cells in healthy people across ages. Overall study results and limits: With unsorted PBMCs, a conclusive comparison of naive versus antigen-experienced cells was not possible. A greater number of naive CD4+ cells and higher diversity distinguished long-lived donors from aged donors.

A note on this clonotype: Its antigen is undetermined.

With a J-beta primer mix and a sample-barcoded 5' primer, a second PCR ran about 7 to 12 cycles. MiXCR was run by TCRdb on the 5' RACE reads, yielding one entry per CDR3 protein. This table has about 680,000 distinct CDR3 sequences, roughly 50% appearing once. V was cut by 1 base and J by 0 bases, with 10 bases left in between. The CDR3 totals 16 residues. Germline V gene lookup returns CDR1 SGHVS and CDR2 FNYEAQ. This chain connects TRBV7-6 to TRBJ2-1; tentative D call: TRBD2 (6 bases). This TCR was sampled from a woman in her sixties or seventies in good health. Sequences were obtained from blood. The DNA of the CDR3 is TGTGCCAGCAGCTTAGGTCCGGGAGACTCCTACAATGAGCAGTTCTTC. It translates to CASSLGPGDSYNEQFF.